This T cell receptor (beta chain) was sequenced during a study of cytomegalovirus exposure and HLA in healthy donors. Background on the study: Clustering assigned roughly 81% of the approximately 400 genotyped donors to the Caucasian-associated ancestry cluster.

Notes on the study in general: High sensitivity and specificity were reportedly achieved when the classifier diagnosed cytomegalovirus status. One variant, a missense change in DCLRE1C, was linked in a later analysis to TCR beta V- and J-gene trimming.

All donors participated as healthy donors of bone marrow. Comment on this clone: Its target is unknown.

With 60 Vbeta and 13 Jbeta primers, the PCR was carried out. Repertoires were generated with immunoSEQ multiplex PCR, while TCRdb's copy carries only in-frame clones and drops some. In the table there are some 95,000 clones, 55% to 85% of which are singletons. CDR1 is SGHVS, CDR2 FQNEAQ, per germline. V was pared by 3 bases and J by 5 bases, with 4 bases between. CDR3 length: 11 residues. The sequence came from a young woman in good health and CMV-seropositive. The chain employs TRBV7-8 and TRBJ1-1; D call uncertain. The sample taken for sequencing was PBMCs. Here the CDR3 DNA reads TGTGCCAGCAGCTTGGCAACTGAAGCTTTCTTT. Its protein is CASSLATEAFF.